This TCR beta chain appears in the sequencing data of a study of blood T cell repertoires in COVID-19. The table came from immunoSEQ multiplex PCR; TCRdb's copy has only in-frame clones and leaves some out. Of 350,000 to 450,000 clones listed, 85% to 90% are singletons. Germline V gene data show CDR1 as LNHDA and CDR2 as SQIVND (reference sequence). CDR3 length equals 14 residues. V was cut by 10 bases and J by 8 bases, with 23 bases left in between. The receptor comes from a man aged 25 to 40 who had recovered from COVID-19. J is TRBJ1-2 and V is TRBV19; D perhaps matches TRBD1 (6 bases). Sequenced sample: PBMCs or T cells enriched from blood (not recorded which). The CDR3 DNA reads as TGTGCCACCCTGGGACACCGACAGCCTCGCGGCTACACCTTC. This translates into CATLGHRQPRGYTF.